This is a list of T cell receptor beta chains from one sample in a study of lymphopenia after photon versus proton radiotherapy. Here immunoSEQ multiplex PCR was the method, and the copy in TCRdb shows in-frame clones only, minus some. The sample consists of approximately 47,000 clones, 85% of them appearing once. The input for sequencing was peripheral blood, taken from a patient treated with photon-based radiotherapy. The receptors originated from a middle-aged man with gastric cancer. The CDR3 runs from the conserved cysteine through the conserved F or W. Each record gives: J gene, V gene, clone size, D gene, CDR3 protein, CDR3 DNA. A D gene is named only where the DNA matches it firmly. The size of a clone is reported for some rows only, either as once, few or many, or as a class for expanded clones.

>TRBJ1-2|TRBV6-5|few|TRBD1
CASRRQGISNYGYTF
TGTGCCAGCAGAAGACAGGGGATAAGTAACTATGGCTACACCTTC
>TRBJ2-1|TRBV14|.|.
CASSQGTSGFSEQFF
TGTGCCAGCAGCCAAGGGACTTCTGGTTTTAGCGAGCAGTTCTTC
>TRBJ2-5|TRBV9|.|TRBD1
CASGAGTGGRETQYF
TGTGCCAGCGGAGCCGGGACAGGGGGAAGGGAGACCCAGTACTTC
>TRBJ2-2|TRBV4-2|few|TRBD2
CASSSGGANTGELFF
TGTGCCAGCAGCAGCGGGGGGGCGAACACCGGGGAGCTGTTTTTT
>TRBJ2-1|TRBV9|.|.
CASSPRRDTYNEQFF
TGTGCCAGCAGCCCCCGCAGGGACACCTACAATGAGCAGTTCTTC
>TRBJ1-5|TRBV7-2|.|TRBD1
CASSLPAGTGGWGPQHF
TGTGCCAGCAGCCTACCGGCCGGGACAGGGGGCTGGGGGCCCCAGCATTTT
>TRBJ1-3|TRBV7-2|.|.
CASSPSASGNTIYF
TGTGCCAGCAGCCCTTCAGCCTCTGGAAACACCATATATTTT
>TRBJ1-2|TRBV4-2|.|.
CASSQESLTPGGYTF
TGTGCCAGCAGCCAAGAGAGTCTCACGCCGGGGGGCTACACCTTC
>TRBJ2-4|TRBV29-1|few|.
CSVEDGENRGIQYF
TGCAGCGTTGAAGATGGGGAAAACCGGGGCATTCAGTACTTC
>TRBJ2-3|TRBV7-2|.|.
CASSLGGASTDTQYF
TGTGCCAGCAGCTTAGGCGGGGCGAGCACAGATACGCAGTATTTT
>TRBJ2-5|TRBV7-9|.|.
CASSLEVDAGGETQYF
TGTGCCAGCAGCTTAGAGGTCGACGCGGGTGGGGAGACCCAGTACTTC
>TRBJ2-5|TRBV19|.|.
CASSIGPYQQETQYF
TGTGCCAGTAGTATAGGTCCCTACCAACAAGAGACCCAGTACTTC
>TRBJ2-2|TRBV7-2|.|.
CASSLEELAGELFF
TGTGCCAGCAGCTTAGAGGAACTAGCCGGGGAGCTGTTTTTT
>TRBJ2-3|TRBV6-4|.|.
CASSRRGGADTQYF
TGTGCCAGCAGTCGGAGGGGGGGCGCAGATACGCAGTATTTT
>TRBJ1-1|TRBV6-1|.|.
CASSRGNQNTEAFF
TGTGCCAGCAGTCGAGGAAACCAGAACACTGAAGCTTTCTTT
>TRBJ2-3|TRBV4-2|.|.
CASSHSSASTDTQYF
TGTGCCAGCAGCCACTCTTCAGCGAGCACAGATACGCAGTATTTT
>TRBJ1-5|TRBV27|.|TRBD1
CASSETGDRGSNQPQHF
TGTGCCAGCAGTGAGACCGGGGACAGGGGAAGCAATCAGCCCCAGCATTTT
>TRBJ1-2|TRBV15|.|.
CATSRVGLGGYTF
TGTGCCACCAGCAGAGTGGGTTTGGGTGGCTACACCTTC
>TRBJ2-7|TRBV27|once|.
CASSLTGREQYF
TGTGCCAGCAGTTTAACGGGGCGCGAGCAGTACTTC
>TRBJ2-1|TRBV19|.|TRBD1
CASSIPGRGWYEQFF
TGTGCCAGTAGTATCCCCGGCAGGGGGTGGTATGAGCAGTTCTTC
>TRBJ1-2|TRBV9|.|.
CASSADGRDYGYTF
TGTGCCAGCAGTGCGGACGGGCGGGACTATGGCTACACCTTC
>TRBJ2-1|TRBV19|.|TRBD1
CASSIGGQGAYNEQFF
TGTGCCAGTAGTATAGGGGGACAGGGGGCCTACAATGAGCAGTTCTTC
>TRBJ1-5|TRBV2|.|.
CASTGTSGGEPQHF
TGTGCCAGCACCGGGACATCGGGGGGGGAGCCCCAGCATTTT
>TRBJ1-2|TRBV19|.|TRBD1
CASQQWTGANYGYTF
TGTGCCAGTCAACAATGGACAGGGGCTAACTATGGCTACACCTTC
>TRBJ2-3|TRBV18|once|TRBD1
CASSPQQGADTQYF
TGTGCCAGCTCACCTCAACAGGGGGCAGATACGCAGTATTTT
>TRBJ1-2|TRBV6-6|.|TRBD1
CASQDRAYGYTF
TGTGCCAGCCAAGACAGGGCCTATGGCTACACCTTC
>TRBJ2-3|TRBV7-2|.|.
CASTVNAQIAVDTQYF
TGTGCCAGCACTGTGAACGCCCAAATCGCGGTAGATACGCAGTATTTT
>TRBJ1-5|TRBV19|once|.
CASMGFNQPQHF
TGTGCCAGTATGGGCTTCAATCAGCCCCAGCATTTT
>TRBJ1-2|TRBV10-3|.|TRBD1
CAITDGQVGYGYTF
TGTGCCATCACCGACGGACAGGTGGGCTATGGCTACACCTTC
>TRBJ1-2|TRBV19|.|TRBD1
CASSIASTGLRLTF
TGTGCCAGTAGTATAGCTTCGACAGGGCTAAGGCTCACCTTC
>TRBJ2-5|TRBV30|.|TRBD1
CAWSAVGQGAAIQETQYF
TGTGCCTGGAGCGCCGTGGGGCAGGGGGCGGCTATACAAGAGACCCAGTACTTC
>TRBJ1-1|TRBV19|.|.
CASSIPTGQTEAFF
TGTGCCAGTAGTATCCCGACAGGACAGACTGAAGCTTTCTTT
>TRBJ1-2|TRBV19|.|.
CASSNHDENYGYTF
TGTGCCAGTAGTAACCATGACGAGAACTATGGCTACACCTTC
>TRBJ2-1|TRBV4-1|.|TRBD2
CASSQDRSSGGAGEQFF
TGCGCCAGCAGCCAAGATAGGAGTAGCGGGGGGGCAGGTGAGCAGTTCTTC
>TRBJ2-3|TRBV11-3|.|.
CASSSHNRTDTQYF
TGTGCCAGCAGCTCTCACAATCGGACAGATACGCAGTATTTT
>TRBJ2-3|TRBV4-2|.|TRBD2
CASSQGGGGAADTQYF
TGTGCCAGCAGCCAAGGCGGCGGGGGGGCGGCAGATACGCAGTATTTT
>TRBJ1-5|TRBV30|.|TRBD1
CAWSVGGNSNQPQHF
TGTGCCTGGAGTGTAGGGGGCAATAGCAATCAGCCCCAGCATTTT
>TRBJ1-6|TRBV11-2|.|.
CASNGLPGLLSSPLHF
TGTGCCAGCAACGGGTTACCGGGACTGTTGAGTTCACCCCTCCACTTT
>TRBJ2-1|TRBV19|.|.
CAVGRTENYNEQFF
TGTGCAGTCGGCAGGACAGAAAACTACAATGAGCAGTTCTTC
>TRBJ1-3|TRBV2|.|TRBD1
CASRAGTGTGNTIYF
TGTGCCAGCAGGGCCGGGACAGGGACTGGAAACACCATATATTTT
>TRBJ1-1|TRBV2|.|.
CATLTENTEAFF
TGTGCCACCCTGACAGAGAACACTGAAGCTTTCTTT
>TRBJ1-2|TRBV7-9|medium-sized|.
CASSFQTGTMGYTF
TGTGCCAGCAGCTTCCAAACAGGGACTATGGGCTACACCTTC